This T cell receptor (beta chain) was sequenced for a study of T cells in tuberculosis. Only in-frame clones appear in the TCRdb table, and some are missing; sequencing was by immunoSEQ multiplex PCR. Here the sample spans more than 30,000 clones, approximately 94% being singletons. The CDR3 runs 15 residues. The genes are TRBV21-1 and TRBJ1-6. TRBV21-1 is a pseudogene locus. The sequencing input was PBMCs. This clonotype was sampled from a donor aged 10 to 29 with latent tuberculosis or without tuberculosis infection. Some clones in this sample may be carry-over from other donors' samples. As DNA, the CDR3 is TGTGCCAGCAGCAAAGTGTACGGGGGAAACTCACCCCTCCACTTT. Translation: CASSKVYGGNSPLHF.